This T cell receptor beta chain appears in the sequencing data of a study of shared clonotypes between healthy human individuals. Study-level information: Per donor, CD8 memory used one plate, CD8 naive used two, CD4 memory used three and CD4 naive used three.

Points on this clone: Its matching antigen is unknown.

Assay used: immunoSEQ multiplex PCR; TCRdb lists only in-frame clones, some missing. The sample carries over 2 million clones, just under 95% recorded once. V was clipped by 6 bases and J by 4 bases, with 15 bases between them. Germline-derived CDR1 and CDR2 are MNHNS and SASEGT. This CDR3 contains 14 residues. Study-wide results and limits: Only blood was sampled; tissue repertoires likely differ. Only a few donors were included, so the genetic and exposure-history diversity represented was limited.

The origin of this receptor is a man aged 18 to 35 in good health. Some clones in this sample may be carry-over from other donors' samples. Source material: naive CD4+ T cells from PBMCs. Indicated subset: CD45RA+ positively selected. The genes are TRBV6-1 and TRBJ1-2, with a possible D match to TRBD1 (5 bases). CDR3 bases: TGTGCCAGCAGGGCAGGGTTAATACTCTATGGCTACACCTTC. Translating gives CASRAGLILYGYTF.